This T cell receptor (beta chain) was observed in a study of T cells of healthy individuals. The length of the CDR3 is 16 residues. CDR1 is SGHDN, CDR2 FVKESK, per germline. V shed 4 bases, J shed 1 base, and the junction held 7 bases outside the gene matches. This clonotype was counted only a few times. TCRdb called the 5' RACE reads again in MiXCR, with one record for every CDR3 protein. The sample shows 75,000 to 95,000 distinct CDR3 sequences, approximately 5.4% of them seen only once. The chain has TRBV14 and TRBJ1-2, with 9 bases lining up with TRBD1. This receptor was identified in a female donor in good health. CDR3 loop: CASSPPGQGFNYGYTF. DNA for the CDR3: TGTGCCAGCAGCCCCCCGGGACAGGGCTTTAACTATGGCTACACCTTC. Full variable domain (missing parts from reference TRBV14 and TRBJ1-2): EAGVTQFPSHSVIEKGQTVTLRCDPISGHDNLYWYRRVMGKEIKFLLHFVKESKQDESGMPNNRFLAERTGGTYSTLKVQPAELEDSGVYFCASSPPGQGFNYGYTFGSGTRLTVV.